Each of the 23 T cell receptor beta chains below was sequenced from the same sample in a study of PD-L1 blockade in urothelial cancer. As to time point: peripheral blood 6 weeks after treatment start. Repertoires were generated with immunoSEQ multiplex PCR, while TCRdb's copy carries only in-frame clones and drops some. The sample yields fewer than 25,000 clones, about four fifths seen once. The input for sequencing was PBMCs, taken around atezolizumab (anti-PD-L1) treatment. The receptors come from a man in his fifties with urothelial cancer.

This clone has just one count. The chain is built from TRBV19 and TRBJ2-4; the D is unclear. V lost 1 base, J lost 2 bases, and 9 bases lay in between. Looked up from germline, CDR1 is LNHDA and CDR2 is SQIVND (reference sequence). The CDR3 is made up of 15 amino acids. The CDR3: CASSIGSDSKNIQYF. CDR3 sequence (DNA): TGTGCCAGTAGTATAGGATCAGATTCCAAAAACATTCAGTACTTC. The full variable domain, with the rest looked up from reference TRBV19 and TRBJ2-4, is DGGITQSPKYLFRKEGQNVTLSCEQNLNHDAMYWYRQDPGQGLRLIYYSQIVNDFQKGDIAEGYSVSREKKESFPLTVTSAQKNPTAFYLCASSIGSDSKNIQYFGAGTRLSVL.

The chain recombines TRBV25-1 with TRBJ1-6; TRBD1 aligns across 8 bases. The germline CDR1 and CDR2 sequences are MGHDK and SYGVNS. V lost 8 bases, J lost 3 bases, and 3 bases stayed unmatched. This CDR3 has 14 residues. CDR3 in DNA: TGTGCCAGCCGAGGACAGGGCTATAATTCACCCCTCCACTTT. This encodes CASRGQGYNSPLHF.

This CDR3 reads CASSLEGGIAKNIQYF. In nucleotides, the CDR3 is TGTGCCAGCAGCCTAGAGGGGGGAATAGCCAAAAACATTCAGTACTTC. The chain combines TRBV14 with TRBJ2-4, with D tentatively TRBD1 or TRBD2 (6 bases each). Germline V gene sequence: CDR1 SGHDN, CDR2 FVKESK. V shed 4 bases and J shed 0 bases, with 13 bases lying between them. CDR3 length: 16 residues.

This chain connects TRBV5-1 to TRBJ2-1; TRBD1 might be the D (7 bases). This CDR3 comprises 14 residues. Germline assignment: CDR1 SGHRS and CDR2 YFSETQ. V was cut by 4 bases and J by 4 bases, with 12 bases left in between. DNA of the CDR3: TGCGCCAGCAGCCAGCAGGGGGGTTACAATGAGCAGTTCTTC. As protein: CASSQQGGYNEQFF.

This clone came up once. The chain links TRBV18 to TRBJ2-6, with TRBD1 matching 9 bases. Germline CDR1 and CDR2: KGHSH and LQKENI. V gave up 4 bases and J gave up 2 bases; unmatched junction bases: 3. The CDR3 extends over 16 amino acids. The CDR3 DNA is TGTGCCAGCTCACAGACAGGGGGGGCTGGGGCCAACGTCCTGACTTTC. This codes for CASSQTGGAGANVLTF.

The chain uses TRBV28 and TRBJ1-1; the D gene is possibly TRBD1 (6 bases). Deletions cut 6 bases from V and 1 base from J, with 18 bases between. CDR1 and CDR2 from the germline V gene are MDHEN and SYDVKM. The CDR3 totals 16 residues. CDR3 region: CASSNQWGHGNTEAFF. The CDR3 DNA sequence: TGTGCCAGCAGCAACCAGTGGGGGCATGGGAACACTGAAGCTTTCTTT. Based on the CDR3 plus reference TRBV28 and TRBJ1-1, the full variable domain is DVKVTQSSRYLVKRTGEKVFLECVQDMDHENMFWYRQDPGLGLRLIYFSYDVKMKEKGDIPEGYSVSREKKERFSLILESASTNQTSMYLCASSNQWGHGNTEAFFGQGTRLTVV.

CDR3 nucleotide sequence: TGTGCCAGCCTTAACAAGGGTGGGAGTGGCTGGGGGACCCAGTACTTC. Protein sequence: CASLNKGGSGWGTQYF. This chain joins TRBV2 and TRBJ2-5; a possible D gene is TRBD2 (5 bases). The V gene's germline CDR1 is SNHLY and CDR2 FYNNEI. The CDR3 runs 16 residues. V shed 8 bases and J shed 7 bases, with 26 bases lying between them.

The V call is TRBV4-1, the J call TRBJ1-2; weak D call: TRBD1 (6 bases). Trimming took 4 bases from V and 0 from J, leaving 12 bases between them. The CDR3 runs to 15 residues. Germline lookup yields CDR1 MGHRA and CDR2 YSYEKL. For the CDR3, the DNA is TGCGCCAGCAGCCCACAGGGTCTAGCTAACTATGGCTACACCTTC. Amino acid sequence: CASSPQGLANYGYTF.

This clone showed up just a few times. The chain is built from TRBV15 and TRBJ1-5, with D maybe TRBD1 (5 bases). CDR3 length: 15 amino acids. Germline CDR1 LNHNV, CDR2 YYDKDF (reference sequence). Trimming cost V 1 base and J 4 bases, with 11 bases left between them. The CDR3 protein is CATSRVIRGNQPQHF. The CDR3 nucleotides are TGTGCCACCAGCAGAGTGATAAGGGGAAATCAGCCCCAGCATTTT.

The rearrangement joins TRBV5-1 to TRBJ2-5; TRBD1 matches 8 bases. The CDR3 has 14 amino acids. J gave up 6 bases and V 4 bases, and 8 bases lay outside the gene matches. Germline assignment: CDR1 SGHRS and CDR2 YFSETQ. CDR3 sequence: CASSLGQGGQTQYF. CDR3 nucleotides: TGCGCCAGCAGCCTCGGACAGGGTGGACAGACCCAGTACTTC.

The chain is built from TRBV7-2 and TRBJ2-7, with a weak D call TRBD2 (6 bases). This CDR3 is 14 amino acids long. Trimming removed 5 bases at V and 2 bases at J, with 13 bases between. Germline lookup yields CDR1 SGHTA and CDR2 FQGNSA. DNA of the CDR3: TGTGCCAGCAGCCTAAGATTAGCGGCCTACGAGCAGTACTTC. Encoded protein: CASSLRLAAYEQYF.

This chain joins TRBV18 and TRBJ2-2; 9 bases map to TRBD1. The CDR3 loop spans 16 amino acids. Germline V lookup: CDR1 KGHSH, CDR2 LQKENI. The V segment lost 4 bases and the J segment 2 bases; nucleotides outside the gene matches: 5. The DNA for the CDR3 is TGTGCCAGCTCACACAGGGGACAGGGTAACACCGGGGAGCTGTTTTTT. Its protein is CASSHRGQGNTGELFF.

This clone has just one count. The chain links TRBV9 to TRBJ2-3; 9 bases line up with TRBD1. V lost 4 bases, J lost 6 bases, and 15 bases stayed unmatched. CDR3 size: 17 residues. Germline CDR1 and CDR2: SGDLS and YYNGEE. This CDR3 is CASSPPTGGFSWDTQYF. CDR3 bases: TGTGCCAGCAGCCCCCCGACAGGGGGTTTTTCGTGGGATACGCAGTATTTT.

This chain joins TRBV6-1 and TRBJ2-7, with 8 bases that match TRBD1. CDR1 MNHNS and CDR2 SASEGT come from the germline V gene. With 8 bases clipped from V and 3 bases from J, the junction kept 12 bases outside the gene matches. This CDR3 contains 15 residues. CDR3 loop: CASDSSGGANYEQYF. In DNA form, the CDR3 reads TGTGCCAGCGATTCTTCAGGGGGCGCAAACTACGAGCAGTACTTC.

As for this clone: The junction does not match germline at one end; this may be a read error. The J gene is TRBJ2-7, the V gene TRBV5-1; possible D gene TRBD1, 7 bases. The CDR3 is 12 residues long. Germline V gene lookup returns CDR1 SGHRS and CDR2 YFSETQ. The CDR3 is CASSNAGGLYNF. Written as DNA, the CDR3 is TGCGCCAGCAGCAATGCAGGGGGGCTCTATAACTTC.

The rearrangement joins TRBV6-5 to TRBJ2-5; 9 nucleotides agree with TRBD2. The CDR3 contains 14 residues. CDR1 is MNHEY and CDR2 is SVGAGI in the germline V gene. With V trimmed by 7 bases and J by 7 bases, 10 bases remained unmatched. The CDR3 region is CASKLAGARGTQYF. The CDR3 DNA reads TGTGCCAGCAAATTAGCGGGAGCCCGGGGGACCCAGTACTTC.

This clone was observed a handful of times. This sequence joins TRBV7-2 and TRBJ1-3, with D maybe TRBD1 (5 bases). V lost 5 bases, J lost 0 bases, and 14 bases lay in between. This CDR3 is built from 16 residues. Germline V gene data show CDR1 as SGHTA and CDR2 as FQGNSA. CDR3 residues: CASSKGAYGSGNTIYF. DNA of the CDR3: TGTGCCAGCAGCAAAGGGGCGTACGGCTCTGGAAACACCATATATTTT.

The chain couples TRBV5-1 to TRBJ2-3; 9 nucleotides line up with TRBD2. From germline, CDR1 is SGHRS and CDR2 YFSETQ. The CDR3 is 16 residues long. J was trimmed by 4 bases and V by 0 bases; bases with no gene match: 6. This chain's CDR3 is CASSLGLAGSADTQYF. The CDR3 coding sequence is TGCGCCAGCAGCTTGGGGCTAGCGGGGAGCGCAGATACGCAGTATTTT.

The chain links TRBV18 to TRBJ2-2; TRBD2 might be the D (6 bases). The CDR3 is 16 amino acids. Germline CDR1 and CDR2: KGHSH and LQKENI. V was cut by 1 base and J by 5 bases, with 14 bases left in between. The CDR3 region is CASSPLEARGTGELFF. The CDR3 DNA is TGTGCCAGCTCACCACTCGAGGCTCGGGGGACCGGGGAGCTGTTTTTT.

The chain employs TRBV5-1 and TRBJ2-7; 11 bases fit TRBD1. With V trimmed by 4 bases and J by 5 bases, 11 bases remained unmatched. The CDR3 runs to 16 residues. The germline CDR1 and CDR2 sequences are SGHRS and YFSETQ. CDR3 bases: TGCGCCAGCAGCAAAAACCCAGGGACAGGGGGAGACGAGCAGTACTTC. Translated: CASSKNPGTGGDEQYF.

This sequence joins TRBV5-1 and TRBJ2-5, with D hard to call. The CDR3 spans 11 residues. CDR1 and CDR2 (germline): SGHRS, YFSETQ. Trimming stripped 4 bases from V and 2 bases from J, with 3 bases between. The CDR3 DNA is TGCGCCAGCAGCGAGCAAGAGACCCAGTACTTC. As protein: CASSEQETQYF. Together with reference TRBV5-1 and TRBJ2-5, the CDR3 gives the full variable domain: KAGVTQTPRYLIKTRGQQVTLSCSPISGHRSVSWYQQTPGQGLQFLFEYFSETQRNKGNFPGRFSGRQFSNSRSEMNVSTLELGDSALYLCASSEQETQYFGPGTRLLVL.

This sequence joins TRBV28 and TRBJ1-4; weak D call: TRBD1 (6 bases). V lost 7 bases, J lost 7 bases, and 19 bases lay in between. CDR3 length equals 15 residues. The germline V gene has CDR1 MDHEN and CDR2 SYDVKM. The CDR3 spells CASNSAGTSGEKLFF. The CDR3 nucleotides read TGTGCCAGCAACTCCGCCGGGACATCGGGTGAAAAACTGTTTTTT.

J is TRBJ1-5 and V is TRBV18, with a possible D match to TRBD1 (6 bases). The CDR3 spans 16 residues. Trimming stripped 3 bases from V and 1 base from J, with 13 bases between. The V gene's germline CDR1 is KGHSH and CDR2 LQKENI. The CDR3 sequence: CASSPQQGGSNQPQHF. CDR3 sequence (DNA): TGTGCCAGCTCACCCCAACAGGGTGGAAGCAATCAGCCCCAGCATTTT. The full variable domain, completed using reference TRBV18 and TRBJ1-5, is NAGVMQNPRHLVRRRGQEARLRCSPMKGHSHVYWYRQLPEEGLKFMVYLQKENIIDESGMPKERFSAEFPKEGPSILRIQQVVRGDSAAYFCASSPQQGGSNQPQHFGDGTRLSIL.